This TCR beta chain came from a study of blood T cell repertoires in COVID-19 (TCRdb year 2020). Concerning the study at large: Collaborator samples came from the United States, Italy and Spain and covered acute and convalescent phases of COVID-19. The material from the prospective study consisted of cDNA or gDNA derived from T cells, B-cell-depleted T cells, or PBMCs. Subjects who had been exposed to COVID-19, were actively infected with it, or had recovered from it provided the deeply sampled blood TCRbeta repertoires that made up the dataset. The repertoires were released in a freely available public database intended as a resource for research on the immune response to SARS-CoV-2. The samples were drawn from two sources: the first 160 participants of the ongoing ImmuneRACE study, and 1,000 to 1,500 subjects contributed by 6 global collaborators. Sample metadata almost always included a de-identified subject ID, COVID-19 status, age in years and sex. HLA class I and class II types, where available, came from metadata supplied by the sample provider rather than from assay-based typing.

Broader findings and caveats from the paper: The quantity of clinical and demographic metadata differed by source and by participant and was supplied without curation.

TCRbeta CDR3 regions were amplified from genomic DNA using the immunoSEQ Assay, a bias-controlled multiplex PCR. The published analysis was carried out like this. Within the assay, amplification of reference gene primers was used to estimate how many nucleated cells each sample contained. To quantify the absolute abundance of each unique TCRbeta CDR3 rearrangement, sequence reads were collapsed and filtered. Productive Simpson clonality was computed per sample as the square root of Simpson's diversity index over productive rearrangements. TCRdb mirrors the immuneACCESS table, restricted to in-frame sequences. Some clones are absent from its copies; in checked studies, under half trace to an unresolved V gene, and the reason for the others is unknown. V, J and clone size were drawn from that table, and D and trimming were deduced from the DNA. Here the sample has some 390,000 clones; around 91% occur a single time. The top ten hold roughly 1.6% of the sample.

CDR1 MNHEY and CDR2 SVGAGI are derived from the germline V gene. V loses 5 bases of germline sequence and J loses 2 bases, and the interval between the two ends is 10 bases. From its cysteine to its phenylalanine, the CDR3 spans 14 amino acids. Just the 42-base CDR3 DNA is kept, in frame starting at base 1. At one collaborating source in Seattle, patients were enrolled during active infection and were followed longitudinally through the course of disease. Whole blood was collected in K2EDTA tubes by collaborating institutions according to the institutions' own protocols. For TCRbeta analysis, collaborator samples were shipped as frozen whole blood, as isolated PBMCs, or as DNA extracted from either sample type. With regard to this clone: Its antigen remains unidentified. Base qualities are not recorded, but no much larger clone differs from it by a single base.

Rearrangement joined TRBV6-5 to TRBJ1-5; TRBD1 might be the D gene, on 6 matching bases. Specimen: peripheral blood. This receptor was obtained from a woman aged 40 to 55 with COVID-19, enrolled during active disease. Here the CDR3 is given as CASSQGYGNQPQHF. The DNA is TGTGCCAGCAGTCAGGGGTACGGCAATCAGCCCCAGCATTTT.